This TCR beta chain is drawn from a study of cytomegalovirus exposure and HLA in healthy donors. As for the study in general: Falling in the Caucasian-associated ancestry cluster were 81% of some 400 genotyped donors.

Notes on the study in general: A reported reduction in N-insertions relative to the roughly 710-donor mean was seen in an Asian-associated ancestry cluster in a later analysis. Analysis was carried out at a later point, and it linked a missense DCLRE1C variant to TCR beta V- and J-gene trimming. Roughly even sequencing depth across donors was the assumption behind the presence/absence analyses.

The PCR made use of 60 Vbeta and 13 Jbeta primers. TCRdb's table, derived via immunoSEQ multiplex PCR, lists solely in-frame clones and lacks some. The repertoire includes about 210,000 clones, roughly nine tenths of them detected once, and around 0.99% sits in the top ten. Note on this clone: The antigen is not known.

This clonotype was obtained from a boy between 2 and 10 years old in good health and CMV-seronegative. Sequencing was done on a sample of PBMCs.

The CDR3 region is CASSPNPGTGNEKLFF. The CDR3 coding sequence is TGTGCCAGCAGCCCGAACCCCGGGACAGGGAATGAAAAACTGTTTTTT. The V and J genes are TRBV9 and TRBJ1-4, with TRBD1 matching 9 bases. CDR1 is SGDLS, CDR2 YYNGEE, per germline. The ends lost 4 bases at V and 5 bases at J; junction bases unmatched: 9. This CDR3 has 16 amino acids.